This T cell receptor (beta chain) was obtained from a study of blood T cell repertoires in COVID-19. Study as a whole: Collection of acute and convalescent COVID-19 samples took place in the United States, Italy and Spain.

Followed longitudinally, the Seattle patients had been enrolled during active infection. Method: immunoSEQ multiplex PCR; TCRdb's copy keeps in-frame clones and lacks some. The sample includes about 210,000 clones, about 85% seen only once; the top ten take approximately 10%. The sequencing sample was made of peripheral blood. The TCR sequence derives from a woman of 80 years or more with COVID-19, enrolled during active disease.

The CDR3 here is CASRGSGTGGCDEQFF. As DNA, the CDR3 is TGTGCCAGCAGGGGTAGCGGGACAGGGGGCTGTGATGAGCAGTTCTTC. The chain recombines TRBV6-4 with TRBJ2-1; the match to TRBD1 covers 12 bases. There are 16 residues in the CDR3. Trimming took 6 bases from V and 8 from J; bases not matched to a gene: 11. CDR1 and CDR2 (germline): MRHNA, SNTAGT.